These 26 T cell receptor beta chains originate from one sample sequenced in a study of T-cell reconstitution after alpha-beta-depleted transplantation in children. During its preparation, the TCRbeta library received unique molecular identifiers. TCRdb fed the PCR reads into MiXCR, producing one record per CDR3 protein. The sample lists over 150,000 distinct CDR3 sequences, about 6.3% occurring once. The material sequenced was PBMCs from the stem cell graft donor, taken from the stem cell graft. Receptor source: a human donor who donated a stem cell graft to a child with Wiskott-Aldrich syndrome.

This clonotype was seen many times. The chain joins TRBV24-1 to TRBJ2-1; perhaps TRBD1 as D (5 bases). CDR3 length equals 16 residues. The germline V gene encodes CDR1 KGHDR and CDR2 SFDVKD. V was pared by 0 bases and J by 7 bases, with 15 bases between. The CDR3 sequence is CATSDLARAFGNEQFF. The CDR3, as DNA: TGTGCCACCAGTGATTTGGCCAGGGCCTTTGGGAATGAGCAGTTCTTC.

Many counts were recorded for this clonotype. The chain carries TRBV12-3 or TRBV12-4 and TRBJ2-3, with a possible D match to TRBD2 (5 bases). Between the trimmed V and J ends, which lost 3 bases and 4 bases, there was a span of 14 bases. CDR3 size: 15 residues. This CDR3 reads CASSFDLANSDTQYF. The CDR3 DNA follows: TGTGCCAGCAGTTTTGACCTAGCAAATTCAGATACGCAGTATTTT.

This clonotype was counted at least ten times. This chain uses TRBV7-2 with TRBJ2-7; D not certain. Germline V gene data show CDR1 as SGHTA and CDR2 as FQGNSA. CDR3 length: 12 amino acids. V was trimmed by 5 bases and J by 0 bases, leaving 5 bases between them. The CDR3 spells CASSRSSYEQYF. In nucleotides, the CDR3 is TGTGCCAGCAGCAGAAGCTCCTACGAGCAGTACTTC.

Notes on this clonotype: This clone may be a read error of a much larger clone one base away. The gene calls are TRBV12-3 or TRBV12-4 and TRBJ2-3; possible D gene TRBD2, 6 bases. Between the trimmed V and J ends, which lost 2 bases and 4 bases, there was a span of 19 bases. CDR3 length: 17 residues. CDR3 bases: TGTGCCAGCAGTTTATTGGTGGGGGGTCAATACTCAGATACGCAGTATTTT. This sequence encodes CASSLLVGGQYSDTQYF.

The table lists this clonotype with a few counts. The chain recombines TRBV4-1 with TRBJ1-1; D gene unclear. There are 14 residues in the CDR3. V was pared by 1 base and J by 10 bases, with 16 bases between. Germline CDR1 MGHRA, CDR2 YSYEKL. CDR3 nucleotides: TGCGCCAGCAGCCAAGCGGACCGGGAGATTGGAGCTTTCTTT. Its translation: CASSQADREIGAFF.

This clonotype was found many times. The V and J genes are TRBV10-3 and TRBJ2-2, with D hard to call. The CDR3 has 14 residues. Per germline, CDR1 ENHRY and CDR2 SYGVKD. Trimming removed 4 bases at V and 5 bases at J, with 11 bases between. The CDR3 reads CAISVVGRTGELFF. The CDR3 region has the DNA TGTGCCATCAGTGTAGTGGGAAGGACCGGGGAGCTGTTTTTT.

This clonotype was picked up many times. This chain joins TRBV6-5 and TRBJ1-1, with D maybe TRBD1 (5 bases). CDR1 MNHEY and CDR2 SVGAGI come from the germline V gene. The CDR3 has 13 amino acids. The V gene lost 6 bases and the J gene lost 1 base, with 9 bases spanning the gap. As DNA, the CDR3 is TGTGCCAGCAGACAAGGACAGAACACTGAAGCTTTCTTT. Its protein is CASRQGQNTEAFF.

There are many counts of this clonotype. The chain recombines TRBV29-1 with TRBJ2-1, with TRBD2 matching over 10 bases. Germline V CDR1 and CDR2: SQVTM, ANQGSEA. CDR3 length equals 14 residues. Unmatched junction bases numbered 7, after V lost 6 bases and J lost 5 bases. The chain's CDR3 is CSVAGGPANNEQFF. Here the CDR3 DNA reads TGCAGCGTAGCGGGAGGGCCTGCTAACAATGAGCAGTTCTTC.

This clonotype was detected many times. V and J are TRBV7-9 and TRBJ2-1, with D unclear. Trimming cost V 1 base and J 9 bases, with 13 bases left between them. The germline V gene has CDR1 SEHNR and CDR2 FQNEAQ (reference sequence). The CDR3 has 14 residues. CDR3 sequence (DNA): TGTGCCAGCAGCTTAGTCGGCCAGGTCGTTGAGCAGTTCTTC. Its protein is CASSLVGQVVEQFF. Based on the CDR3 plus reference TRBV7-9 and TRBJ2-1, the full variable domain is DTGVSQNPRHKITKRGQNVTFRCDPISEHNRLYWYRQTLGQGPEFLTYFQNEAQLEKSRLLSDRFSAERPKGSFSTLEIQRTEQGDSAMYLCASSLVGQVVEQFFGPGTRLTVL.

The chain combines TRBV3-1 with TRBJ2-1; D uncertain. The V end was cut by 4 bases, the J end by 2 bases, with 9 bases between. Germline CDR1 is LGHDT and CDR2 is YNNKEL (reference sequence). This CDR3 contains 14 residues. Written as DNA, the CDR3 is TGTGCCAGCAGCCCCTTCTCAGCCTACAATGAGCAGTTCTTC. Its translation: CASSPFSAYNEQFF.

This clonotype was observed at least ten times. The rearrangement joins TRBV12-3 or TRBV12-4 to TRBJ1-2; D is unclear. Trimming took off 5 bases at V and 7 bases at J, with 14 bases between the two ends. This CDR3 is 13 amino acids long. In nucleotides, the CDR3 is TGTGCCAGCAGTCTTCTGGGTACGGTTGGCTACACCTTC. This gives the protein CASSLLGTVGYTF.

This clonotype was observed at least ten times. The genes are TRBV4-3 and TRBJ2-1, with 9 bases lining up with TRBD1. Losses at the gene ends were 3 bases for V and 6 bases for J; bases not matched to a gene: 6. Per the germline V gene, CDR1 is LGHNA and CDR2 is YSLEER. The CDR3 is made up of 15 amino acids. CDR3 in DNA: TGCGCCAGCAGCCAGGGACAGGGTGGATCCAATGAGCAGTTCTTC. It specifies CASSQGQGGSNEQFF.

Concerning this clonotype itself: A much larger clone lies one base from this, so it may be a read error. The J gene is TRBJ2-7, the V gene TRBV12-3 or TRBV12-4, with D possibly called TRBD1 or TRBD2 (5 bases each). V lost 6 bases to trimming and J lost 5 bases, with 14 bases between them. This CDR3 contains 13 residues. As DNA, the CDR3 is TGTGCCAGCAGAATCCGGGACGGACACGAGCAGTACTTC. This encodes CASRIRDGHEQYF.

This chain connects TRBV30 to TRBJ1-2; D uncertain. Germline-derived CDR1 and CDR2 are GTSNPN and SVGIG (reference sequence). Trimming removed 2 bases at V and 4 bases at J, with 2 bases between. The CDR3 spans 10 residues. The CDR3 sequence: CAWSSYGYTF. CDR3 nucleotides: TGTGCCTGGAGTAGCTATGGCTACACCTTC.

This clonotype was counted at least ten times. This chain links TRBV9 with TRBJ2-7, with D perhaps matching TRBD1 (5 bases). Germline CDR1 and CDR2: SGDLS and YYNGEE. V lost 4 bases and J 1 base, leaving 15 bases between the germline ends. There are 15 residues in the CDR3. The CDR3 region is CASSLGHLESYEQYF. As DNA, the CDR3 is TGTGCCAGCAGCCTAGGACATCTAGAGTCCTACGAGCAGTACTTC.

This clonotype was seen more than once but under ten times. This chain links TRBV30 with TRBJ2-7; 14 bases are a match to TRBD2. V lost 1 base and J lost 6; bases outside the gene matches: 11. The germline V gene encodes CDR1 GTSNPN and CDR2 SVGIG (reference sequence). The CDR3 has 17 residues. The CDR3 protein is CAWSERVWGLAGVEQYF. The CDR3 nucleotides read TGTGCCTGGAGTGAGAGAGTTTGGGGACTAGCGGGAGTCGAGCAGTACTTC. The complete variable domain, with remaining parts taken from reference TRBV30 and TRBJ2-7, reads SQTIHQWPATLVQPVGSPLSLECTVEGTSNPNLYWYRQAAGRGLQLLFYSVGIGQISSEVPQNLSASRPQDRQFILSSKKLLLSDSGFYLCAWSERVWGLAGVEQYFGPGTRLTVT.

This clonotype was counted at least ten times. The J gene is TRBJ2-1, the V gene TRBV4-3; D not certain. Trimming stripped 4 bases from V and 7 bases from J, with 11 bases between. The CDR3 consists of 13 residues. Germline V gives CDR1 LGHNA, CDR2 YSLEER. CDR3 amino acids: CASSRVFGNEQFF. The CDR3 coding sequence is TGCGCCAGCAGCCGGGTATTCGGGAATGAGCAGTTCTTC.

This clonotype came up many times. The genes are TRBV10-3 and TRBJ2-7, with 7 nucleotides matching TRBD1. CDR3 length: 13 residues. Germline V gives CDR1 ENHRY, CDR2 SYGVKD. V trimming: 7 bases; J trimming: 6 bases; junction bases outside the gene matches: 9. CDR3 amino acids: CAITPTGAGEQYF. The DNA for the CDR3 is TGTGCCATCACCCCTACAGGGGCCGGCGAGCAGTACTTC.

Ten or more counts support this clonotype. The V and J genes are TRBV12-3 or TRBV12-4 and TRBJ2-7; D gene ambiguous. This CDR3 region has 13 residues. V gave up 1 base and J gave up 1 base, with 5 bases separating them. CDR3 amino acids: CASSLGDSYEQYF. The CDR3 DNA follows: TGTGCCAGCAGTTTAGGGGATTCCTACGAGCAGTACTTC.

At least ten counts were recorded for this clonotype. The junction does not match germline at one end; this may be a read error. The rearrangement joins TRBV20-1 to TRBJ2-2, with D perhaps TRBD1 (5 bases). CDR1 and CDR2 from the germline V gene are DFQATT and SNEGSKA (reference sequence). CDR3 length: 15 residues. CDR3 amino acids: CSARIDKGNAGELFF. DNA of the CDR3: TGCAGTGCTAGAATAGACAAGGGGAACGCCGGGGAGCTGTTTTTT.

This clonotype was picked up many times. This chain uses TRBV10-1 with TRBJ2-7; TRBD1 agrees at 9 bases. The CDR3 consists of 13 residues. J lost 6 bases, V lost 5 bases, and 5 bases had no gene match. Germline V gene lookup returns CDR1 WNHNN and CDR2 SYGVQD (reference sequence). CDR3 DNA: TGCGCCAGCAGTCGGACAGGGGAGAGCGAGCAGTACTTC. Encoded protein: CASSRTGESEQYF.

This clonotype was seen ten or more times. The CDR3 bases are TGTGCCAGCAGATCGGGACAGGGTTCGGGGCAGCCCCAGCATTTT. It is translated as CASRSGQGSGQPQHF. This chain connects TRBV12-3 or TRBV12-4 to TRBJ1-5; 9 bases match TRBD1. The CDR3 consists of 15 residues. Losses at the gene ends were 6 bases for V and 7 bases for J; bases not matched to a gene: 10.

This clonotype was seen ten or more times. The CDR3 is CASSATGPKAQYF. CDR3 DNA sequence: TGTGCCAGCAGTGCGACCGGTCCCAAGGCCCAGTACTTC. The V gene is TRBV12-3 or TRBV12-4, the J gene TRBJ2-5; no definite D call. This CDR3 has 13 residues. The V gene lost 5 bases and the J gene lost 9 bases, with 16 bases spanning the gap.

This clonotype was recorded many times. The rearrangement joins TRBV21-1 to TRBJ1-1. TRBV21-1 counts as a pseudogene. This CDR3 region has 11 residues. CDR3 sequence: CASTMDTEAFF. CDR3 nucleotide sequence: TGTGCCAGCACCATGGACACTGAAGCTTTCTTT.

Notes on this clonotype: Being one base from a much bigger clone, this may be a read error. The genes are TRBV10-3 and TRBJ2-7; no definite D call. Trimming pared 8 bases from V and 6 bases from J, leaving 20 bases between. CDR1 and CDR2 (germline): ENHRY, SYGVKD. The CDR3 runs to 14 residues. The CDR3 loop is CAIPDGGAPLEQYF. CDR3 coding DNA: TGTGCCATCCCAGACGGCGGAGCCCCCCTCGAGCAGTACTTC.

This clonotype has a count of ten or more. The CDR3 DNA reads as TGCAGTGCTAGAGTGAGGGCCGACGAGCAGTACTTC. Its protein product is CSARVRADEQYF. V is TRBV20-1 and J is TRBJ2-7, with a tentative D call TRBD2 (5 bases). Germline loops: CDR1 DFQATT, CDR2 SNEGSKA (reference sequence). The CDR3 extends over 12 amino acids. V shed 1 base and J shed 5 bases, with 9 bases lying between them.